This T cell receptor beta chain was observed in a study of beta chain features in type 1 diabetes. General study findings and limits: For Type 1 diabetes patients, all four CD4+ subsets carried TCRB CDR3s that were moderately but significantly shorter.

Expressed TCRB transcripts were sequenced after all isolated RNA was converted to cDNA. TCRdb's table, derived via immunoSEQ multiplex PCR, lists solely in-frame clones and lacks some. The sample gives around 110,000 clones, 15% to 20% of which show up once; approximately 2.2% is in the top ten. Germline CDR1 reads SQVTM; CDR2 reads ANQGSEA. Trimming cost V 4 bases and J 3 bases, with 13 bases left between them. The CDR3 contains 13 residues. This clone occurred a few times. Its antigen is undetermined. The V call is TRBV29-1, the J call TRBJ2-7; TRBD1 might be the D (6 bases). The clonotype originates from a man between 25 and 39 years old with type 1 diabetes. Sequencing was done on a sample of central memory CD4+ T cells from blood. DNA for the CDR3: TGCAGCGTTGTGGGGGACACTTACTACGAGCAGTACTTC. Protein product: CSVVGDTYYEQYF.